This entry lists 21 T cell receptor beta chains sequenced from one sample in a study of regulatory T cells in long-lasting Graves disease. Sequencing libraries for TCR beta were prepared with iRepertoire HTBI primers and Arm-PCR of CDR3 regions. TCRdb re-derived calls from the multiplex PCR reads in MiXCR, one entry per CDR3 protein. The sample carries approximately 490,000 distinct CDR3 sequences, 15% to 20% recorded once. Regarding time point: newly diagnosed GD, antithyroid drugs for less than 3 months. RNA isolated from PBMCs was used to make the TCR library. This sample was shared with a second study, whose subject was T cells in Graves' hyperthyroidism and ophthalmopathy.

Here the sequenced sample was peripheral blood mononuclear cells (PBMCs), taken at new diagnosis, from a patient treated with antithyroid drugs. The source is a man aged 35 to 55 with Graves disease.

This clonotype was seen repeatedly, ten times or more. J is TRBJ2-5 and V is TRBV6-2 or TRBV6-3, with D unresolved. V lost 0 bases and J lost 1, with 12 bases in between. This CDR3 is 16 amino acids long. Germline CDR1 is MNHEY and CDR2 is SVGEGT. DNA for the CDR3: TGTGCCAGCAGTTACTCGAATTGGCCAGGCCAAGAGACCCAGTACTTC. It yields the protein CASSYSNWPGQETQYF.

This chain connects TRBV18 to TRBJ1-5; TRBD1 might be the D (5 bases). Trimming removed 2 bases at V and 2 bases at J, with 16 bases between. CDR3 length: 17 amino acids. CDR1 is KGHSH and CDR2 is LQKENI in the germline V gene. The CDR3 is CASSPIAGGDGNQPQHF. In DNA form, the CDR3 reads TGTGCCAGCTCACCAATAGCGGGAGGGGATGGCAATCAGCCCCAGCATTTT.

This clonotype appeared many times. The chain is built from TRBV7-8 and TRBJ2-7; TRBD2 matches at 10 bases. Germline CDR1 and CDR2: SGHVS and FQNEAQ. The CDR3 totals 16 residues. The trim removed 5 bases at V and 0 bases at J, leaving 7 bases unmatched. CDR3: CASSPHPSGSSYEQYF. CDR3 DNA sequence: TGTGCCAGCAGCCCCCACCCTAGCGGGAGCTCCTACGAGCAGTACTTC.

The V call is TRBV10-2, the J call TRBJ1-1, with TRBD1 matching 8 bases. With 7 bases clipped from V and 0 bases from J, the junction kept 4 bases outside the gene matches. The CDR3 has 14 amino acids. Germline values: CDR1 WSHSY, CDR2 SAAADI. The CDR3 loop reads CASKDRAMNTEAFF. CDR3 nucleotide sequence: TGCGCCAGCAAGGACAGGGCAATGAACACTGAAGCTTTCTTT.

This clonotype was counted ten times or more. At one end the junction does not follow the germline gene, possibly because of a read error. J is TRBJ2-7 and V is TRBV2; no firm D call. From germline, CDR1 is SNHLY and CDR2 FYNNEI. This CDR3 is built from 11 residues. The DNA for the CDR3 is TGCGCCAGCAGTGACCCCTACGAGCAGTACTTC. Its translation is CASSDPYEQYF.

This sequence joins TRBV27 and TRBJ1-1; the D is unclear. Looked up from germline, CDR1 is MNHEY and CDR2 is SMNVEV (reference sequence). The germline V and J ends were trimmed by 5 bases and 3 bases, with 10 bases remaining between them. CDR3 length: 13 residues. CDR3 sequence (DNA): TGTGCCAGCAGTAACCCCCAGGACACTGAAGCTTTCTTT. Its protein product is CASSNPQDTEAFF.

This chain's CDR3 is CASSTAQLAGHTGELFF. The CDR3 nucleotides read TGTGCCAGCAGCACGGCCCAACTAGCGGGACATACCGGGGAGCTGTTTTTT. The rearrangement uses TRBV7-8 and TRBJ2-2, with 10 nucleotides matching TRBD2. V was clipped by 5 bases and J by 5 bases; unmatched bases: 11. In germline, CDR1 is SGHVS, CDR2 FQNEAQ. The CDR3 totals 17 residues.

This chain uses TRBV5-1 with TRBJ1-2, with TRBD1 matching 7 bases. Germline values: CDR1 SGHRS, CDR2 YFSETQ. V trimming: 4 bases; J trimming: 8 bases; junction bases outside the gene matches: 11. The CDR3 has 14 residues. The CDR3 reads CASSTPQGSEGYTF. As DNA, the CDR3 is TGCGCCAGCAGCACTCCACAGGGGAGTGAAGGCTACACCTTC.

This clonotype came up a few times. The CDR3 nucleotides are TGTGCCAGCTCACCACGGACAGGGGTAGGCACCGGGGAGCTGTTTTTT. Translation gives CASSPRTGVGTGELFF. This rearrangement joins TRBV18 to TRBJ2-2; 9 bases are shared with TRBD1. V shed 1 base and J 4 bases; nucleotides not matched to a gene: 4. CDR1 is KGHSH, CDR2 LQKENI, per germline. This CDR3 has 16 residues.

There are many counts of this clonotype. This chain uses TRBV30 with TRBJ1-2; TRBD1 is a possible D gene (5 bases). In germline, CDR1 is GTSNPN, CDR2 SVGIG (reference sequence). The V and J ends lost 1 base and 6 bases respectively, with 9 bases between them. The CDR3 is 12 amino acids. CDR3 loop: CAWSGQGDGYTF. CDR3 nucleotides: TGTGCCTGGAGTGGGCAGGGCGATGGCTACACCTTC.

This clonotype came up a few times. A much larger clone differs from this one at a single base, so this may be a read error. The rearrangement uses TRBV28 and TRBJ2-5, with D hard to call. Germline CDR1 reads MDHEN; CDR2 reads SYDVKM. The CDR3 loop spans 15 amino acids. For the CDR3, the DNA is TGTGCCAGCAGTTTCCCGGACGGTTCCCAAGAGACCCGGTACTTC. As protein: CASSFPDGSQETRYF. The complete variable domain, with remaining parts taken from reference TRBV28 and TRBJ2-5, reads DVKVTQSSRYLVKRTGEKVFLECVQDMDHENMFWYRQDPGLGLRLIYFSYDVKMKEKGDIPEGYSVSREKKERFSLILESASTNQTSMYLCASSFPDGSQETRYFGPGTRLLVL.

This clonotype was counted a few times. This chain links TRBV6-2 or TRBV6-3 with TRBJ2-3, with 7 nucleotides matching TRBD1. V dropped 0 bases and J dropped 7; count of bases not matched to a gene: 7. CDR3 length: 15 amino acids. Germline CDR1 and CDR2: MNHEY and SVGEGT. The CDR3 nucleotides read TGTGCCAGCAGTTACTCAGGGGACAGCAGTTATACGCAGTATTTT. Translating it yields CASSYSGDSSYTQYF.

This clonotype was recorded at least ten times. V gene TRBV6-5 combines with J gene TRBJ2-1, with D unclear. This CDR3 spans 14 amino acids. CDR1 and CDR2 (germline): MNHEY, SVGAGI. V lost 0 bases and J lost 6, with 9 bases in between. This CDR3 is CASSYSRTPNEQFF. In DNA form, the CDR3 reads TGTGCCAGCAGTTACTCGAGGACCCCCAATGAGCAGTTCTTC.

This chain connects TRBV20-1 to TRBJ1-2, with no clear D. This CDR3 is 12 amino acids long. In germline, CDR1 is DFQATT, CDR2 SNEGSKA (reference sequence). V was trimmed by 0 bases and J by 4 bases, leaving 6 bases between them. The chain's CDR3 is CSARESSYGYTF. CDR3 nucleotide sequence: TGCAGTGCTAGAGAATCGAGCTATGGCTACACCTTC.

The rearrangement joins TRBV29-1 to TRBJ2-7, with D hard to call. The CDR3 spans 11 residues. Trimming removed 4 bases at V and 6 bases at J, with 10 bases between. The germline gives CDR1 SQVTM, CDR2 ANQGSEA. CDR3 sequence: CSVVGYPEQYF. CDR3 bases: TGCAGCGTTGTCGGGTATCCCGAGCAGTACTTC.

This clonotype was picked up many times. The chain recombines TRBV20-1 with TRBJ2-7; D ambiguous. Germline V gene sequence: CDR1 DFQATT, CDR2 SNEGSKA (reference sequence). The CDR3 has 10 amino acids. V dropped 5 bases and J dropped 5 bases, with 7 bases sitting between them. CDR3: CSAVRNEQYF. Here the CDR3 DNA reads TGCAGTGCTGTACGCAACGAGCAGTACTTC.

The chain uses TRBV18 and TRBJ2-7, with 11 nucleotides matching TRBD1. This CDR3 contains 16 residues. Germline CDR1 and CDR2: KGHSH and LQKENI. Unmatched junction bases numbered 6, after V lost 2 bases and J lost 3 bases. The CDR3 spells CASSPNAGTGGYEQYF. The CDR3 DNA follows: TGTGCCAGCTCACCAAACGCCGGGACAGGGGGCTACGAGCAGTACTTC.

Turning to this clonotype: It may be a read error: a sequence one base away is much more abundant. This chain links TRBV7-2 with TRBJ2-7; D might be TRBD1 or TRBD2, each matching 5 bases. The germline gives CDR1 SGHTA, CDR2 FQGNSA. The CDR3 consists of 12 residues. In DNA, the CDR3 is TGTGCCAGCAGCTGGGACGGCTACGAGCAGTGCTTC. Translating gives CASSWDGYEQCF.

J is TRBJ1-1 and V is TRBV30; D is uncertain. The V gene's germline CDR1 is GTSNPN and CDR2 SVGIG (reference sequence). Trimming stripped 1 base from V and 3 bases from J, with 6 bases between. The length of the CDR3 is 12 residues. The CDR3 DNA reads TGTGCCTGGAGTGGGGCCGACACTGAAGCTTTCTTT. Protein: CAWSGADTEAFF.

This clonotype was observed at least ten times. The chain has TRBV27 and TRBJ2-1; the D gene could be TRBD1 or TRBD2 (5 bases each). Germline values: CDR1 MNHEY, CDR2 SMNVEV (reference sequence). V was cut by 2 bases and J by 2 bases, with 19 bases left in between. This CDR3 spans 18 amino acids. The CDR3 spells CASSLEGVRWGPYNEQFF. CDR3 nucleotides: TGTGCCAGCAGTTTAGAAGGGGTTAGGTGGGGACCCTACAATGAGCAGTTCTTC.

Note on this clonotype: A read error may be the cause here, since a much bigger clone is one base away. The gene calls are TRBV6-4 and TRBJ2-5; TRBD2 matches 13 bases. This CDR3 comprises 17 residues. CDR1 is MRHNA and CDR2 is SNTAGT in the germline V gene. CDR3 in amino acids: CASSELGLAGAGETRYF. The CDR3 region has the DNA TGTGCCAGCAGTGAATTAGGACTAGCGGGAGCGGGGGAGACCCGGTACTTC.